This T cell receptor (beta chain) was sequenced in a study of cytomegalovirus exposure and HLA in healthy donors. The PCR had 60 Vbeta and 13 Jbeta primers. Produced via immunoSEQ multiplex PCR; TCRdb's table is partial and in-frame only. The sample shows more than 150,000 clones, roughly 80% of them seen only once. V shed 0 bases, J shed 10 bases, and the junction held 5 bases outside the gene matches. Germline-derived CDR1 and CDR2 are KGHSH and LQKENI. The CDR3 extends over 13 amino acids. Whole-study results and caveats: For most TCR sequences rarity was the rule, although some public TCRs occurred in many donors.

As regards this clone: What it binds is not known.

The chain uses TRBV18 and TRBJ1-1, with 7 nucleotides matching TRBD1. The sample taken for sequencing was PBMCs. The TCR sequence derives from a man in his forties in good health and CMV-seropositive. In DNA form, the CDR3 reads TGTGCCAGCTCACCACCGACAGGGTCTGTAGCTTTCTTT. As protein: CASSPPTGSVAFF.